Shown below are 22 T cell receptor beta chains from a single sample sequenced in a study of T cell responses to AZD1222 COVID-19 vaccine. TCRdb keeps only in-frame clones here, not all; method: immunoSEQ multiplex PCR. The repertoire includes about 120,000 clones, 80% to 90% of them detected once, and about 7.1% sits in the top ten. The sample here was peripheral blood, taken 28 days after the second AZD1222 dose. The receptors here all came from an adult who received the AZD1222 COVID-19 vaccine.

The rearrangement links TRBV7-9 to TRBJ1-2; D is undetermined. The V end lost 2 bases, the J end lost 5 bases, and 21 bases lay between the germline ends. This CDR3 region has 17 residues. Germline V gene sequence: CDR1 SEHNR, CDR2 FQNEAQ (reference sequence). CDR3 DNA sequence: TGTGCCAGCAGCTTATCCCCCGGGCAGTTGGCACCTTATGGCTACACCTTC. As protein: CASSLSPGQLAPYGYTF.

This clone occurred a few times. The chain carries TRBV7-6 and TRBJ2-7; weak D call: TRBD2 (7 bases). This CDR3 comprises 16 residues. Trimming took 2 bases from V and 2 from J, leaving 16 bases between them. The germline V gene has CDR1 SGHVS and CDR2 FNYEAQ. As DNA, the CDR3 is TGTGCCAGCAGCTTACGCAAAAAGGGGGGGGCCTACGAGCAGTACTTC. Amino acids: CASSLRKKGGAYEQYF.

This chain uses TRBV9 with TRBJ2-5; 11 bases are shared with TRBD2. Germline V gene data show CDR1 as SGDLS and CDR2 as YYNGEE. The CDR3 contains 16 residues. V lost 1 base, J lost 2 bases, and 4 bases stayed unmatched. CDR3 sequence: CASSVLAGGGQETQYF. As DNA, the CDR3 is TGTGCCAGCAGCGTATTAGCGGGAGGGGGACAAGAGACCCAGTACTTC.

The CDR3: CASSLASSNQPQHF. CDR3 bases: TGTGCCAGCAGTTTAGCTAGTAGCAATCAGCCCCAGCATTTT. The chain joins TRBV27 to TRBJ1-5; D not resolved. Germline assignment: CDR1 MNHEY and CDR2 SMNVEV (reference sequence). The CDR3 length is 14 residues. V was trimmed by 2 bases and J by 0 bases, leaving 5 bases between them.

The genes are TRBV6-2 or TRBV6-3 and TRBJ2-6, with D possibly TRBD1 on 5 matching bases. Germline loops: CDR1 MNHEY, CDR2 SVGEGT. The CDR3 spans 16 residues. V was pared by 2 bases and J by 2 bases, with 10 bases between. The CDR3 protein is CASSYGWGTGANVLTF. In nucleotides, the CDR3 is TGTGCCAGCAGTTACGGATGGGGCACTGGGGCCAACGTCCTGACTTTC.

This sequence joins TRBV5-1 and TRBJ2-2; 8 bases are a match to TRBD2. V shed 4 bases, J shed 2 bases, and the junction held 4 bases outside the gene matches. The CDR3 is 15 residues long. CDR1 and CDR2 from the germline V gene are SGHRS and YFSETQ. In nucleotides, the CDR3 is TGCGCCAGCAGCCCCGGGGGGGGAAACACCGGGGAGCTGTTTTTT. Translation: CASSPGGGNTGELFF.

This rearrangement joins TRBV7-2 to TRBJ2-5; 9 nucleotides align to TRBD1. The J segment lost 2 bases and the V segment lost 3 bases, leaving 4 bases of the junction unmatched. Germline V gene sequence: CDR1 SGHTA, CDR2 FQGNSA. The CDR3 runs to 15 residues. The CDR3 DNA reads as TGTGCCAGCAGCTTCTCCGGGACAGGGCAAGAGACCCAGTACTTC. It yields the protein CASSFSGTGQETQYF.

This clone occurred a few times. The V gene is TRBV7-8, the J gene TRBJ2-1; D is perhaps TRBD1 or TRBD2 (5 bases each). Germline lookup yields CDR1 SGHVS and CDR2 FQNEAQ. The CDR3 consists of 15 residues. The ends were cut back, 5 bases at V and 4 bases at J, with 15 bases in the middle. This CDR3 reads CASSQAAGQYNEQFF. The CDR3 nucleotides read TGTGCCAGCAGCCAAGCGGCAGGGCAGTACAATGAGCAGTTCTTC.

The chain recombines TRBV7-2 with TRBJ1-1, with 7 bases aligning to TRBD1. The CDR3 is 14 residues long. Germline V gives CDR1 SGHTA, CDR2 FQGNSA. The J segment lost 4 bases and the V segment lost 5 bases, leaving 7 bases of the junction unmatched. CDR3 sequence reads: CASSDRQGGTEAFF. Here the CDR3 DNA reads TGTGCCAGCAGCGACAGACAGGGCGGCACTGAAGCTTTCTTT. Supplemented by reference TRBV7-2 and TRBJ1-1, the full variable domain reads GAGVSQSPSNKVTEKGKDVELRCDPISGHTALYWYRQSLGQGLEFLIYFQGNSAPDKSGLPSDRFSAERTGGSVSTLTIQRTQQEDSAVYLCASSDRQGGTEAFFGQGTRLTVV.

The gene calls are TRBV14 and TRBJ2-5, with D perhaps given as TRBD1 or TRBD2 (6 bases each). Germline CDR1 and CDR2: SGHDN and FVKESK. Trimming left V 4 bases short and J 9 bases short, with 15 bases between. CDR3 length: 13 residues. CDR3 bases: TGTGCCAGCAGCCCGCACGCAGGGGAGGCCCAGTACTTC. Amino acid sequence: CASSPHAGEAQYF.

The chain joins TRBV4-2 to TRBJ2-1, with 7 bases lining up with TRBD2. Germline V CDR1 and CDR2: LGHNA, YNFKEQ. The CDR3 contains 16 residues. Germline trimming cut 0 bases from V and 5 bases from J; bases unmatched to any gene: 7. The CDR3 coding sequence is TGTGCCAGCAGCCAAGAGGGACTATACCAAGACAATGAGCAGTTCTTC. Translation: CASSQEGLYQDNEQFF.

The gene calls are TRBV5-1 and TRBJ2-7, with TRBD2 matching 7 bases. The CDR3 runs 13 residues. Germline loops: CDR1 SGHRS, CDR2 YFSETQ. Trimming removed 6 bases from V and 3 bases from J; junction bases left unmatched: 6. The CDR3 DNA sequence: TGCGCCAGCAAGCCTCGCGGGGGCTACGAGCAGTACTTC. Encoded protein: CASKPRGGYEQYF.

The chain is built from TRBV6-4 and TRBJ1-5, with D hard to call. V dropped 3 bases and J dropped 7 bases, with 10 bases sitting between them. Germline CDR1 MRHNA, CDR2 SNTAGT. This CDR3 contains 13 residues. The CDR3 DNA follows: TGTGCCAGCAGTGATCGGGCCAACCAGCCCCAGCATTTT. Translation: CASSDRANQPQHF.

J is TRBJ2-5 and V is TRBV7-2, with TRBD1 matching 7 bases. The germline V gene encodes CDR1 SGHTA and CDR2 FQGNSA. V dropped 6 bases and J dropped 6; count of bases not matched to a gene: 10. The CDR3 extends over 14 amino acids. This chain's CDR3 is CASRARDSGQTQYF. CDR3 in DNA: TGTGCCAGCAGGGCCCGGGACAGTGGCCAGACCCAGTACTTC.

In its sample, this clone was seen a few times. J is TRBJ2-7 and V is TRBV11-1; D is perhaps TRBD2 (5 bases). The CDR3 runs 14 residues. CDR1 SGHAT and CDR2 FQDESV come from the germline V gene (reference sequence). Trimming stripped 4 bases from V and 0 bases from J, with 10 bases between. CDR3 region: CASSSGWSSYEQYF. CDR3 in DNA: TGTGCCAGCAGCTCGGGGTGGAGCTCCTACGAGCAGTACTTC.

J is TRBJ2-3 and V is TRBV6-2 or TRBV6-3; TRBD2 agrees at 14 bases. The CDR3 is 19 residues long. Trimming cost V 5 bases and J 4 bases; bases outside gene matches: 14. The V gene's germline CDR1 is MNHEY and CDR2 SVGEGT. The CDR3 DNA reads as TGTGCCAGCAGTACGACTAGCGGGAGGGTCGGATCTCGGGCAGATACGCAGTATTTT. It specifies CASSTTSGRVGSRADTQYF.

This chain connects TRBV4-1 to TRBJ2-2; D possibly matches TRBD1 or TRBD2 (5 bases each). CDR1 and CDR2 (germline): MGHRA, YSYEKL. The CDR3 totals 15 residues. The ends were cut back, 5 bases at V and 4 bases at J, with 14 bases in the middle. In DNA, the CDR3 is TGCGCCAGCAGCAAGAACGAGGGGCTCACCGGGGAGCTGTTTTTT. Its protein product is CASSKNEGLTGELFF.

The chain recombines TRBV2 with TRBJ1-2; D gene uncertain. Germline values: CDR1 SNHLY, CDR2 FYNNEI. Trimming took off 4 bases at V and 5 bases at J, with 8 bases between the two ends. The CDR3 totals 12 residues. In DNA, the CDR3 is TGTGCCAGCAGTGGAGTGACGTATGGCTACACCTTC. It codes for CASSGVTYGYTF.

This clone has only one observation. The rearrangement uses TRBV5-4 and TRBJ1-3; no reliable D call. The CDR3 has 15 amino acids. Germline loops: CDR1 SGHNT, CDR2 YYREEE (reference sequence). V lost 2 bases and J 0 bases, leaving 9 bases between the germline ends. CDR3 coding DNA: TGTGCCAGCAGCTTTGGCGGGAGCTCTGGAAACACCATATATTTT. Translating gives CASSFGGSSGNTIYF.

This clone was detected once. V and J are TRBV13 and TRBJ2-3, with 10 bases that match TRBD1. This CDR3 contains 16 residues. Germline V gene sequence: CDR1 PRHDT, CDR2 FYEKMQ (reference sequence). The J segment lost 2 bases and the V segment lost 4 bases, leaving 6 bases of the junction unmatched. The CDR3 DNA follows: TGTGCCAGCAGCTACCGGGGACAGGGGAACACAGATACGCAGTATTTT. Amino acid sequence: CASSYRGQGNTDTQYF.

The rearrangement joins TRBV18 to TRBJ2-1; D unclear. This CDR3 region has 14 residues. In germline, CDR1 is KGHSH, CDR2 LQKENI. V lost 4 bases to trimming and J lost 7 bases, with 14 bases between them. Written as DNA, the CDR3 is TGTGCCAGCTCACGAACAGTGGTGGAGAATGAGCAGTTCTTC. This encodes CASSRTVVENEQFF.

V and J are TRBV6-1 and TRBJ2-7, with TRBD1 matching 12 bases. The V segment lost 4 bases and the J segment 1 base; nucleotides outside the gene matches: 8. This CDR3 is built from 17 residues. CDR1 is MNHNS and CDR2 is SASEGT in the germline V gene. The CDR3 sequence: CASSAPGTGGRSYEQYF. The CDR3 region has the DNA TGTGCCAGCAGTGCTCCCGGGACAGGGGGCCGGTCCTACGAGCAGTACTTC.